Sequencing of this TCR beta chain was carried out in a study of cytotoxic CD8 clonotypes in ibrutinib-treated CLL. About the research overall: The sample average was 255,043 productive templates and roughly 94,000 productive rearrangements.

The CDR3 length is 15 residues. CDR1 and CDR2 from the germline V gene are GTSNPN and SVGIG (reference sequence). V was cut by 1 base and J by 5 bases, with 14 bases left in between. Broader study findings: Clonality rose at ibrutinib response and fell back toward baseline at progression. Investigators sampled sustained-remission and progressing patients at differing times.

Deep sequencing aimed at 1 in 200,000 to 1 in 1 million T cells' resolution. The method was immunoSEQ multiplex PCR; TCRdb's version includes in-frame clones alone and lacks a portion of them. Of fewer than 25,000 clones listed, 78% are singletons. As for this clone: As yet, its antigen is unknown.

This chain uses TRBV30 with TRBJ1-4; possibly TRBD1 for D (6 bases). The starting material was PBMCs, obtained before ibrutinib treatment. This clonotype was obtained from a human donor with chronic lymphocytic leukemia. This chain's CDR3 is CAWSDTGYNNEKLFF. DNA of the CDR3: TGTGCCTGGAGTGATACAGGGTACAACAATGAAAAACTGTTTTTT.